This T cell receptor beta chain came from a study of T cells in Graves' hyperthyroidism and ophthalmopathy (dated by TCRdb to the late 2010s). Describing the broader study: To identify TCR V-J signatures that set the groups apart, the researchers used a discovery cohort of approximately 98 patients, made up of roughly 40 with Graves' ophthalmopathy and around 58 with stable Graves' hyperthyroidism. An independent validation cohort of under 20 hyperthyroidism patients and some 15 patients who later progressed to ophthalmopathy tested prospective prediction of ophthalmopathy. The 100 or so discovery patients were divided at random into training and test sets in a 7:3 ratio. Thyroid tissue and blood T-cell repertoires from over 5 Graves' hyperthyroidism patients were also compared in the study. After blood sampling, hyperthyroidism patients were treated with methimazole at a starting dose of 30 mg daily, and ophthalmopathy patients were treated with high-dose intravenous methylprednisolone. The paper describes TCR Vbeta CDR3 sequencing of about 140 peripheral blood samples, made up of under 50 ophthalmopathy patients, some 76 hyperthyroidism patients and some 17 progressor patients. Broad study findings and their caveats: In validation, the model predicted progression to ophthalmopathy with roughly 70% sensitivity and 72.22% specificity, a median of around six months before onset. A model built on a 13 V-J signature distinguished ophthalmopathy from stable hyperthyroidism, reaching 85% to 90% sensitivity and around 81% specificity in cross-validation and 80%/75% in testing. No statistical method was used to set the sample size in advance, and investigators knew the group allocation. Most expanded thyroid clonotypes (frequency above 0.001) were also found in blood, which suggests that blood repertoires may mirror thyroid immune responses.

In its sample, this clonotype was seen many times. Its binding antigen is unknown. No per-base quality is available; no much larger clone lies one base away. The TCR beta CDR3 regions were amplified from the RNA transcripts. For the first round of RT-PCR on the TCR CDR3, the HTBI primer set was used together with the Qiagen OneStep RT-PCR kit. Libraries were constructed in a second round of multiplex PCR, after which size selection and purification were performed. Paired-end sequencing of the libraries was performed with 100 bp reads on an Illumina HiSeq2000. Regarding the original processing steps: SOAPnuke was used to process the raw data, removing reads that contained adapters or uncalled bases, had a mean Phred below 15, or lacked an exact match to the constant primer or identifier. COPE v1.2.5 was used to merge high-quality paired reads, and clonotypes were defined as unique nucleotide sequences. Clonotypes were aligned to IMGT TRBV, TRBD and TRBJ reference segments using MiTCR v1.1. The analysis was restricted to V-J combinations with a frequency above 0.0001, which together covered 98% to 99.2% of the repertoires. The TCS score was defined as F50 (clonal expansion) divided by E x V (chaos), with BLOSUM62-based TCRdist calculated between CDR3 peptides within each V-J. Welch's t-statistics and random forest reduced fewer than 600 V-J features to 10 to 15, which were used in a naive Bayes classifier (R e1071). Through fastp at Q25 and MiXCR, TCRdb rebuilt clones from the public reads, retaining in-frame beta chains. Each entry is one CDR3 protein sequence, shown with its most common DNA and genes. These V and J calls are TCRdb output, not the study's own analysis. The sample data list roughly 580,000 distinct CDR3 sequences, and around 45% of these were observed just once. The top ten clones comprise roughly 8.2% of the sample.

Stable Graves' hyperthyroidism was defined as no progression to ophthalmopathy during 18 months of follow-up. Hyperthyroidism patients were newly diagnosed, with disease duration under 2 months, and aged 18 to 65 years. Any patient with an uncontrolled infection, another autoimmune disease, pregnancy or lactation was excluded. Diagnoses relied on clinical symptoms, serum thyroxine and TRAb, thyroid ultrasound and orbital computed tomography. Total RNA was extracted with Trizol reagent, and quality was checked on an Agilent 2100 Bioanalyzer. The CDR3 sequence holds 14 residues, the cysteine and phenylalanine included. Just the 42-base CDR3 DNA is kept, in frame starting at base 1. The CDR1 and CDR2 encoded by the germline V gene are SGHTA and FQGNSA. The V end loses 2 bases and the J end loses 0 bases, and a stretch of 7 bases separates them.

This receptor was identified in a woman aged 18-30 years with Graves' hyperthyroidism. Donor details come from another sample of the same person, matched by shared clones. Recombination connected TRBV7-2 to TRBJ1-1; the D gene is possibly TRBD1, with 6 bases matching. The sample taken for sequencing was peripheral blood or thyroid tissue (not recorded which). This receptor has the CDR3 CASSLTGMNTEAFF. The sequenced DNA is TGTGCCAGCAGCTTAACAGGGATGAACACTGAAGCTTTCTTT.